The clone carrying this T cell receptor beta chain was counted at least ten times. Its antigen is undetermined. V dropped 1 base and J dropped 5 bases, with 8 bases sitting between them. CDR1 and CDR2 (germline): SNHLY, FYNNEI. The CDR3 totals 13 residues. TCRdb re-analysed the 5' RACE reads in MiXCR, keeping a single row per CDR3 protein. This table has under 85,000 distinct CDR3 sequences, around 7.3% appearing once. The sample belongs to a study of spatial heterogeneity in lung cancer. Study outcomes and limitations: Blood contained ubiquitous expanded tumor TCRs more at resection than at follow-up.

Time point here: sample taken at primary tumor resection. Unsorted whole RNA from tumor, nontumor lung or frozen PBMC underwent sequencing. The chain carries TRBV2 and TRBJ2-5; D not resolved. This material consisted of PBMCs, taken at surgery. The receptor was derived from a male donor with early-stage non-small cell lung cancer. Here the CDR3 DNA reads TGTGCCAGCAGTGAAGGGTACTCGGAGACCCAGTACTTC. Protein sequence: CASSEGYSETQYF.